One T cell receptor beta chain is described in this entry. The antigen remains unidentified. The data derive from a study of T cells in Graves' hyperthyroidism and ophthalmopathy. From germline, CDR1 is MDHEN and CDR2 SYDVKM. The CDR3 length is 13 residues. Trimming left V 0 bases short and J 0 bases short, with 2 bases between. Template material for amplifying TCR beta CDR3 regions consisted of RNA transcripts. Using the HTBI primer set, a first-round RT-PCR was run on the TCR CDR3. TCRdb called the multiplex PCR reads again in MiXCR, with one record for every CDR3 protein. The sample holds 300,000 to 500,000 distinct CDR3 sequences, roughly 13% seen once. General observations from the study: Blood also held most thyroid clonotypes expanded beyond 0.001.

Clinical symptoms, serum thyroxine, TRAb, thyroid ultrasound and orbital computed tomography informed diagnoses. The sequence was collected from a man in his fifties or sixties with Graves' ophthalmopathy. The rearrangement links TRBV28 to TRBJ1-1; no reliable D call. What was sequenced was blood. The CDR3 is CASSLWVNTEAFF. The DNA of the CDR3 is TGTGCCAGCAGTTTATGGGTGAACACTGAAGCTTTCTTT.